What follows are 17 T cell receptor beta chains derived from one specimen sequenced in a study of cytomegalovirus exposure and HLA in healthy donors. PCR employed 60 Vbeta and 13 Jbeta primers. Here immunoSEQ multiplex PCR was the method, and the copy in TCRdb shows in-frame clones only, minus some. The table lists 250,000 to 350,000 clones, 75% to 90% of them singletons. Sequencing was carried out using PBMCs. The source is a man between 35 and 55 years old in good health and CMV-seropositive.

The CDR3 here is CASSTRDSGSWEQYF. The DNA for the CDR3 is TGTGCCAGTAGTACCCGGGACAGCGGGTCGTGGGAGCAGTACTTC. The chain carries TRBV19 and TRBJ2-7; a weak D match, TRBD1 (7 bases). Germline V gene data show CDR1 as LNHDA and CDR2 as SQIVND (reference sequence). This CDR3 has 15 residues. V shed 4 bases and J shed 7 bases, with 20 bases lying between them. Full variable domain (remainder filled in from reference TRBV19 and TRBJ2-7): DGGITQSPKYLFRKEGQNVTLSCEQNLNHDAMYWYRQDPGQGLRLIYYSQIVNDFQKGDIAEGYSVSREKKESFPLTVTSAQKNPTAFYLCASSTRDSGSWEQYFGPGTRLTVT.

The rearrangement uses TRBV6-1 and TRBJ1-2, with a possible D match to TRBD1 (6 bases). Trimming removed 3 bases from V and 7 bases from J, with 12 bases in between. This CDR3 contains 13 residues. The V gene's germline CDR1 is MNHNS and CDR2 SASEGT. In DNA, the CDR3 is TGTGCCAGCAGTGACTCACAGGGTCTTGGCTACACCTTC. It yields the protein CASSDSQGLGYTF.

The V gene is TRBV19, the J gene TRBJ2-7; D is undetermined. V shed 3 bases and J shed 5 bases, with 14 bases lying between them. Per germline, CDR1 LNHDA and CDR2 SQIVND (reference sequence). This CDR3 spans 14 amino acids. The CDR3 sequence is CASSMARVGHEQYF. The CDR3 region has the DNA TGTGCCAGTAGTATGGCGCGTGTGGGCCACGAGCAGTACTTC.

The chain employs TRBV4-1 and TRBJ2-1, with 7 bases lining up with TRBD2. Trimming at V came to 0 bases and at J to 4 bases, leaving 6 bases not matched to a gene. This CDR3 region has 16 residues. Germline CDR1 and CDR2: MGHRA and YSYEKL. As DNA, the CDR3 is TGCGCCAGCAGCCAAGATCGGCTAGCGGAGTACAATGAGCAGTTCTTC. Translating gives CASSQDRLAEYNEQFF.

Of note for this clone: At one of its ends the junction is not consistent with the germline gene, which may arise from a read error. The chain has TRBV7-6 and TRBJ1-5; no firm D call. Germline V gives CDR1 SGHVS, CDR2 FNYEAQ. The CDR3 is made up of 13 amino acids. The CDR3, as DNA: TGTGCCAGCAGCTTAGACAGCTATCAGCCCCAGAATTTT. Translated: CASSLDSYQPQNF. The whole variable domain, remainder taken from reference TRBV7-6 and TRBJ1-5, is GAGVSQSPRYKVTKRGQDVALRCDPISGHVSLYWYRQALGQGPEFLTYFNYEAQQDKSGLPNDRFSAERPEGSISTLTIQRTEQRDSAMYRCASSLDSYQPQNFGDGTRLSIL.

The V and J genes are TRBV6-5 and TRBJ1-2, with 7 bases that match TRBD1. The CDR3 has 14 residues. Germline trimming cut 0 bases from V and 4 bases from J; bases unmatched to any gene: 2. Germline loops: CDR1 MNHEY, CDR2 SVGAGI. The CDR3 loop reads CASSYSGTAYGYTF. In nucleotides, the CDR3 is TGTGCCAGCAGTTACTCCGGGACAGCCTATGGCTACACCTTC.

CDR3 loop: CASGLADTQYF. In nucleotides, the CDR3 is TGTGCCAGCGGACTAGCGGATACGCAGTATTTT. This sequence joins TRBV19 and TRBJ2-3, with TRBD2 identical over 9 bases. The V segment lost 9 bases and the J segment 6 bases; nucleotides outside the gene matches: 1. This CDR3 region has 11 residues. From germline, CDR1 is LNHDA and CDR2 SQIVND (reference sequence).

The rearrangement uses TRBV7-9 and TRBJ2-6; possibly TRBD1 for D (6 bases). The V end was cut by 2 bases, the J end by 2 bases, with 7 bases between. The CDR3 sequence is 15 residues long. Looked up from germline, CDR1 is SEHNR and CDR2 is FQNEAQ (reference sequence). CDR3 in amino acids: CASSLNRAGANVLTF. Here the CDR3 DNA reads TGTGCCAGCAGCTTAAACAGGGCTGGGGCCAACGTCCTGACTTTC. The full variable domain, its missing parts supplied by reference TRBV7-9 and TRBJ2-6, is DTGVSQNPRHKITKRGQNVTFRCDPISEHNRLYWYRQTLGQGPEFLTYFQNEAQLEKSRLLSDRFSAERPKGSFSTLEIQRTEQGDSAMYLCASSLNRAGANVLTFGAGSRLTVL.

Written as DNA, the CDR3 is TGTGCCAGCAGTCCCTGGGACAGGGTCACAGATACGCAGTATTTT. Its protein product is CASSPWDRVTDTQYF. The chain links TRBV27 to TRBJ2-3; 9 bases are a match to TRBD1. There are 15 residues in the CDR3. From germline, CDR1 is MNHEY and CDR2 SMNVEV (reference sequence). The trim removed 5 bases at V and 2 bases at J, leaving 5 bases unmatched.

This clone has just a few counts. V and J are TRBV5-1 and TRBJ1-4, with a weak D call TRBD1 (5 bases). Trimming removed 4 bases at V and 7 bases at J, with 14 bases between. The CDR3 length is 14 residues. Per germline, CDR1 SGHRS and CDR2 YFSETQ. CDR3 loop: CASSQLQGAEKLFF. CDR3 bases: TGCGCCAGCAGCCAACTCCAGGGTGCTGAAAAACTGTTTTTT.

The chain combines TRBV2 with TRBJ2-3, with D perhaps matching TRBD2 (6 bases). The CDR3 is 15 residues long. V shed 6 bases and J shed 4 bases, with 17 bases lying between them. Germline V gives CDR1 SNHLY, CDR2 FYNNEI. In DNA form, the CDR3 reads TGTGCCAGCAGACTACCGGGAGCCGGGGCAGATACGCAGTATTTT. Translating gives CASRLPGAGADTQYF.

This chain joins TRBV2 and TRBJ2-7; D is ambiguous. CDR1 SNHLY and CDR2 FYNNEI come from the germline V gene. V was shortened by 4 bases and J by 1 base, with 2 bases between the two germline ends. This CDR3 spans 11 amino acids. CDR3 DNA: TGTGCCAGCAGTGCGTCCTACGAGCAGTACTTC. Translating it yields CASSASYEQYF. The entire variable domain, with the rest obtained from reference TRBV2 and TRBJ2-7, is as follows: EPEVTQTPSHQVTQMGQEVILRCVPISNHLYFYWYRQILGQKVEFLVSFYNNEISEKSEIFDDQFSVERPDGSNFTLKIRSTKLEDSAMYFCASSASYEQYFGPGTRLTVT.

This chain uses TRBV28 with TRBJ1-1; the match to TRBD1 covers 8 bases. V gave up 5 bases and J gave up 1 base; unmatched junction bases: 6. This CDR3 is built from 15 residues. CDR1 is MDHEN, CDR2 SYDVKM, per germline. CDR3: CASSPLGQGNTEAFF. CDR3 DNA sequence: TGTGCCAGCAGTCCCCTAGGACAGGGGAACACTGAAGCTTTCTTT.

In this sample, this clone turned up a few times. The V call is TRBV4-3, the J call TRBJ1-1; D is undetermined. The germline CDR1 and CDR2 sequences are LGHNA and YSLEER. The CDR3 sequence is 16 residues long. V lost 4 bases and J 1 base, leaving 16 bases between the germline ends. This CDR3 reads CASSPTRGPSNTEAFF. For the CDR3, the DNA is TGCGCCAGCAGCCCAACTAGAGGACCATCGAACACTGAAGCTTTCTTT.

The V and J genes are TRBV28 and TRBJ2-7, with 7 bases matching TRBD1. The CDR3 sequence is 16 residues long. The V gene's germline CDR1 is MDHEN and CDR2 SYDVKM. After removal of 2 bases from V and 4 bases from J, the junction contained 11 bases not matched to a gene. Here the CDR3 DNA reads TGTGCCAGCAGTTTACTATACCGCGGCAGGGGGTACGAGCAGTACTTC. Amino acid sequence: CASSLLYRGRGYEQYF.

This clone came up a few times. The chain couples TRBV5-4 to TRBJ1-1, with a possible D match to TRBD1 (6 bases). V gave up 4 bases and J gave up 4 bases, with 14 bases separating them. This CDR3 has 14 amino acids. CDR1 SGHNT and CDR2 YYREEE come from the germline V gene (reference sequence). Written as DNA, the CDR3 is TGTGCCAGCAGCGTACAGGGCGGGAGCACTGAAGCTTTCTTT. This translates into CASSVQGGSTEAFF. Full variable domain (remainder filled in from reference TRBV5-4 and TRBJ1-1): ETGVTQSPTHLIKTRGQQVTLRCSSQSGHNTVSWYQQALGQGPQFIFQYYREEENGRGNFPPRFSGLQFPNYSSELNVNALELDDSALYLCASSVQGGSTEAFFGQGTRLTVV.

V is TRBV11-1 and J is TRBJ2-7; 11 bases fit TRBD2. V gave up 5 bases and J gave up 0 bases; unmatched junction bases: 3. This CDR3 spans 15 amino acids. Per the germline V gene, CDR1 is SGHAT and CDR2 is FQDESV (reference sequence). In DNA form, the CDR3 reads TGTGCCAGCAGCCGCACTAGCGGGAGCTCCTACGAGCAGTACTTC. Residues: CASSRTSGSSYEQYF.